This entry lists 5 T cell receptor beta chains sequenced from one sample in a study of human T cells and chemical hapten exposure. One entry per CDR3 protein results from TCRdb running MiXCR on the RACE reads. The sample contains some 350,000 distinct CDR3 sequences, over 6% of which appear only once. Time point noted: patch test 2, 6 weeks after DPC sensitization. Treatment in this sample: therapeutic diphenylcyclopropenone sensitization with weekly scalp DPC. Here the sequenced sample was whole blood, taken in connection with sensitization to the hapten diphenylcyclopropenone (DPC). These receptor sequences come from a woman younger than 30 with alopecia areata. Some clones in this sample may be carry-over from other donors' samples.

V gene TRBV6-2 or TRBV6-3 combines with J gene TRBJ2-2; D call uncertain. Germline values: CDR1 MNHEY, CDR2 SVGEGT. V was shortened by 2 bases and J by 8 bases, with 9 bases between the two germline ends. This CDR3 region has 13 residues. The CDR3 region has the DNA TGTGCCAGCAGTTACGTCCTTTGGGGGGAGCTGTTTTTT. This translates into CASSYVLWGELFF.

This clonotype was found many times. This sequence joins TRBV12-3 or TRBV12-4 and TRBJ2-1; possible D gene TRBD2, 5 bases. The germline V and J ends were trimmed by 3 bases and 0 bases, with 12 bases remaining between them. This CDR3 comprises 16 residues. CDR3 coding DNA: TGTGCCAGCAGTTTGGGAGACTATAGCTCCTACAATGAGCAGTTCTTC. Translating it yields CASSLGDYSSYNEQFF.

This clonotype showed up many times. The chain joins TRBV6-5 to TRBJ2-3; 10 bases align to TRBD1. V was clipped by 5 bases and J by 4 bases; unmatched bases: 3. Germline values: CDR1 MNHEY, CDR2 SVGAGI. The CDR3 spans 14 residues. The CDR3 DNA sequence: TGTGCCAGCAGTCAGACAGGGGGCGCAGATACGCAGTATTTT. This translates into CASSQTGGADTQYF.

The rearrangement links TRBV9 to TRBJ1-4, with D perhaps TRBD1 (5 bases). From germline, CDR1 is SGDLS and CDR2 YYNGEE. The CDR3 runs to 14 residues. V lost 4 bases and J lost 8, with 15 bases in between. CDR3 sequence: CASSRDPNREKLFF. In nucleotides, the CDR3 is TGTGCCAGCAGCCGGGACCCGAACCGGGAAAAACTGTTTTTT.

There are a few counts of this clonotype. This chain links TRBV18 with TRBJ1-3; D is undetermined. The CDR3 sequence is 14 residues long. CDR1 and CDR2 from the germline V gene are KGHSH and LQKENI. V was shortened by 3 bases and J by 4 bases, with 10 bases between the two germline ends. CDR3 in DNA: TGTGCCAGCTCACCCGGCCCACCGGGAAACACCATATATTTT. Protein: CASSPGPPGNTIYF.